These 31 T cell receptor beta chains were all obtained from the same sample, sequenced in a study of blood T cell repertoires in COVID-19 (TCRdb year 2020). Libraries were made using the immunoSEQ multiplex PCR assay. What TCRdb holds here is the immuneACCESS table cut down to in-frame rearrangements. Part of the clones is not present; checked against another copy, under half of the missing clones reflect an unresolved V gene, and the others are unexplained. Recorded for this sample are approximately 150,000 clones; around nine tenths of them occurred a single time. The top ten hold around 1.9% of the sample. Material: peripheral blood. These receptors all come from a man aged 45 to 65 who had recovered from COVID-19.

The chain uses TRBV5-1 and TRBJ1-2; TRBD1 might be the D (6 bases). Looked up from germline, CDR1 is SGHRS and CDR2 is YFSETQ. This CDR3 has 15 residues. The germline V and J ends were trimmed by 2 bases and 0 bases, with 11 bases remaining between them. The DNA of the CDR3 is TGCGCCAGCAGCTTAACAGGGTGGGCTAACTATGGCTACACCTTC. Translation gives CASSLTGWANYGYTF.

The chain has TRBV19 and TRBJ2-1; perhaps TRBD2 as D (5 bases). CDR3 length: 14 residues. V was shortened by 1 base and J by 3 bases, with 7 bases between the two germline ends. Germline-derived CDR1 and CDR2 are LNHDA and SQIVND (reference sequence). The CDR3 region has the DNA TGTGCCAGTAGTATAGGGACTCTCTACAATGAGCAGTTCTTC. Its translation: CASSIGTLYNEQFF.

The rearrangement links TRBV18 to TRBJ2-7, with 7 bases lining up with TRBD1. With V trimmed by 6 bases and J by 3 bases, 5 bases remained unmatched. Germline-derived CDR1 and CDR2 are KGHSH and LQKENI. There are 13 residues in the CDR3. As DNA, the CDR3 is TGTGCCAGCTCGACGACAGGGATCTACGAGCAGTACTTC. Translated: CASSTTGIYEQYF.

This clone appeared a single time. The chain's CDR3 is CASSGGSTDTQYF. CDR3 DNA: TGCGCCAGCAGCGGAGGGAGCACAGATACGCAGTATTTT. The genes are TRBV5-1 and TRBJ2-3, with D perhaps matching TRBD2 (6 bases). There are 13 residues in the CDR3. Trimming removed 4 bases from V and 0 bases from J, with 6 bases in between. Germline assignment: CDR1 SGHRS and CDR2 YFSETQ.

The chain's CDR3 is CAWSFQAGGSTDTQYF. CDR3 DNA: TGTGCCTGGAGTTTCCAAGCGGGGGGTAGCACAGATACGCAGTATTTT. J is TRBJ2-3 and V is TRBV30; 9 positions match TRBD2. J gave up 0 bases and V 2 bases, and 6 bases lay outside the gene matches. Germline-derived CDR1 and CDR2 are GTSNPN and SVGIG (reference sequence). The CDR3 contains 16 residues.

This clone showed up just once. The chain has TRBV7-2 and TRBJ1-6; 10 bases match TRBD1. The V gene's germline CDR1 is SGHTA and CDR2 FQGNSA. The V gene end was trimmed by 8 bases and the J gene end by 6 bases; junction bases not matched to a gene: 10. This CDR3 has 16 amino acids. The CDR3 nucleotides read TGTGCCAGCCTTGTCTCGACAGGGGGCTTTAATTCACCCCTCCACTTT. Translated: CASLVSTGGFNSPLHF.

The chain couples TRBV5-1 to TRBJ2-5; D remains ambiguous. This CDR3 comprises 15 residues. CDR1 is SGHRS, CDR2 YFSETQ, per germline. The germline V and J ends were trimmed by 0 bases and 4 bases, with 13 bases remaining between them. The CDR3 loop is CASSLASAGLETQYF. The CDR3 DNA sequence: TGCGCCAGCAGCTTGGCCTCGGCAGGTCTAGAGACCCAGTACTTC.

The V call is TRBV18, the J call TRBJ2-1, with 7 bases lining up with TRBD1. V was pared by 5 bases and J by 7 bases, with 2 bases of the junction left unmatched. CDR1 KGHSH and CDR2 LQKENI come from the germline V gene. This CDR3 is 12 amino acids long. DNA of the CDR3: TGTGCCAGCTCATCGACAGGGAATGAGCAGTTCTTC. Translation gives CASSSTGNEQFF.

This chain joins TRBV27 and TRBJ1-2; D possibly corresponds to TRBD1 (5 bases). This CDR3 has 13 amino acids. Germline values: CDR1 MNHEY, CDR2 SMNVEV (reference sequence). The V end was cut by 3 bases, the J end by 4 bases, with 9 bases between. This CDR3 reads CASSFGGSYGYTF. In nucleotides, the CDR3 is TGTGCCAGCAGTTTCGGGGGGTCCTATGGCTACACCTTC.

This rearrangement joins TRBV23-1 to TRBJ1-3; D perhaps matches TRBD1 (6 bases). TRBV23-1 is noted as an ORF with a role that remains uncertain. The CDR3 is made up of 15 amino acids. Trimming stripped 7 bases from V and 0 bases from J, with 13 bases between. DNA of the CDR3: TGCGCCAGCAACCCGACAGGAACCTCTGGAAACACCATATATTTT. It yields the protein CASNPTGTSGNTIYF.

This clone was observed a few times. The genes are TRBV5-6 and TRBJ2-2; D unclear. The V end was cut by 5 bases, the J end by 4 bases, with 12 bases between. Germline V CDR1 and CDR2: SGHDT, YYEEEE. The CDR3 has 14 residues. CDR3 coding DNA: TGTGCCAGCAGATGGCGAGCAGGCACCGGGGAGCTGTTTTTT. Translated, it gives CASRWRAGTGELFF.

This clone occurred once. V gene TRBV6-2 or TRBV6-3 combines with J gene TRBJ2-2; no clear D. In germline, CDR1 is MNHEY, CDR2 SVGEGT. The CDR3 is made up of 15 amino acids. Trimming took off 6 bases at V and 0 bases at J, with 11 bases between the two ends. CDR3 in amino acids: CASSPPRANTGELFF. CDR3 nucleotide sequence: TGTGCCAGCAGCCCTCCGCGAGCGAACACCGGGGAGCTGTTTTTT.

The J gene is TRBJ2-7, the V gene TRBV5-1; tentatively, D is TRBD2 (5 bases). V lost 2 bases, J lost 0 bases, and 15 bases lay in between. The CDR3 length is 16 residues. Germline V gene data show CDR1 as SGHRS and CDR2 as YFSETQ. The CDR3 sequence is CASSFGKFVSSYEQYF. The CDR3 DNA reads TGCGCCAGCAGCTTCGGGAAATTCGTTAGCTCCTACGAGCAGTACTTC.

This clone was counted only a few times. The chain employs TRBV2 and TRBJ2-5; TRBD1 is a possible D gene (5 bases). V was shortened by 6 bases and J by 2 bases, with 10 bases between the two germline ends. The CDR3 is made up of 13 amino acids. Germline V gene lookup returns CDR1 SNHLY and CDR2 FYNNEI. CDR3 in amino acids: CASSFDRQETQYF. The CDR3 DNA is TGTGCCAGCAGCTTCGACAGACAAGAGACCCAGTACTTC.

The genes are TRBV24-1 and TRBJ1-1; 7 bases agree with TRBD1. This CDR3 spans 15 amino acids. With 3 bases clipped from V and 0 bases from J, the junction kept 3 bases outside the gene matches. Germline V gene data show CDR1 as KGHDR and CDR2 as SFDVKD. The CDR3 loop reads CATSDNRGMNTEAFF. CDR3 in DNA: TGTGCCACCAGTGATAACAGGGGTATGAACACTGAAGCTTTCTTT.

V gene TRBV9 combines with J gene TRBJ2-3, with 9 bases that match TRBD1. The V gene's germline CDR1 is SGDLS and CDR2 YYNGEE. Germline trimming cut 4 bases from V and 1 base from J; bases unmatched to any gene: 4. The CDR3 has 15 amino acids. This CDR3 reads CASSPQGARTDTQYF. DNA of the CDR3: TGTGCCAGCAGCCCACAGGGGGCCCGCACAGATACGCAGTATTTT.

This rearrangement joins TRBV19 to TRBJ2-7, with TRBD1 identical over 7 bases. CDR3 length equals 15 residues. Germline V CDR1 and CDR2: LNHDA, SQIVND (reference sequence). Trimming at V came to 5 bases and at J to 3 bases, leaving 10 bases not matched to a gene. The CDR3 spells CASSLTGTVNYEQYF. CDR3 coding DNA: TGTGCCAGTAGTTTGACCGGGACAGTAAACTACGAGCAGTACTTC.

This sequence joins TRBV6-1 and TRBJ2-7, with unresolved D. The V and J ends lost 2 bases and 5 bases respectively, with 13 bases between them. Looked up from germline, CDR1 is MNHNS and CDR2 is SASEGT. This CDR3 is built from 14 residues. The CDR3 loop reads CASSEQNSVNEQYF. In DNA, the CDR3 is TGTGCCAGCAGTGAACAAAACAGTGTGAACGAGCAGTACTTC.

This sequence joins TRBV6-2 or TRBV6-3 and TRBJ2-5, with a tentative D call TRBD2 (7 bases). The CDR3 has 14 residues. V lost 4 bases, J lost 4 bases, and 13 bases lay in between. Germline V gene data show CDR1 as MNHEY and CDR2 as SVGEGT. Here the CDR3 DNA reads TGTGCCAGCAGTTGGGGGGGGGCGGGAGAGACCCAGTACTTC. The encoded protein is CASSWGGAGETQYF.

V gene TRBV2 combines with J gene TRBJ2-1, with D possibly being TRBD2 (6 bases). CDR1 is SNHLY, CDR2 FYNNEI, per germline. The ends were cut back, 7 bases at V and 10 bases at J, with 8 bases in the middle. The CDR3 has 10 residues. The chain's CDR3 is CASMAGEQFF. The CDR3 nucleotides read TGTGCCAGCATGGCGGGGGAGCAGTTCTTC.

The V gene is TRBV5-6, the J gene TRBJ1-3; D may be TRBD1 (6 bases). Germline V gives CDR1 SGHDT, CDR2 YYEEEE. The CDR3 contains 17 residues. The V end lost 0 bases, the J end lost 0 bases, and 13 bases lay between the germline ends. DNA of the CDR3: TGTGCCAGCAGCTTGGCCGCCAGGACAGCCTCTGGAAACACCATATATTTT. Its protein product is CASSLAARTASGNTIYF.

The CDR3 nucleotides read TGTGCCAGCAGCTTGTTACTATCCGACAGTGCCGACTACGAGCAGTACTTC. Translation: CASSLLLSDSADYEQYF. The chain uses TRBV7-9 and TRBJ2-7; a weak D match, TRBD1 (5 bases). With 3 bases removed from V and 3 bases from J, the gap between germline ends came to 21 bases. The CDR3 is 17 residues long. CDR1 is SEHNR and CDR2 is FQNEAQ in the germline V gene (reference sequence).

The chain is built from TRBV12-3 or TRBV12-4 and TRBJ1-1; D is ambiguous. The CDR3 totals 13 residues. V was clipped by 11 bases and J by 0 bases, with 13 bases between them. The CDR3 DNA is TGTGCCGCAAGGAGGGAGGTGAACACTGAAGCTTTCTTT. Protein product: CAARREVNTEAFF.

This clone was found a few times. CDR3 loop: CASSLVGGNTIYF. The CDR3 DNA reads as TGCGCCAGCAGCTTGGTTGGGGGGAACACCATATATTTT. The chain couples TRBV5-1 to TRBJ1-3, with TRBD1 as a possible D gene (5 bases). This CDR3 region has 13 residues. Germline CDR1 is SGHRS and CDR2 is YFSETQ. V was shortened by 0 bases and J by 7 bases, with 8 bases between the two germline ends.

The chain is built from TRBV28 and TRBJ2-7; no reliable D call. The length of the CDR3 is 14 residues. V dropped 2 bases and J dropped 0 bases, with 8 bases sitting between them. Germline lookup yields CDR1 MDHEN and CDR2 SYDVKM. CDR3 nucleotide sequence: TGTGCCAGCAGTTTAGTCGCAGGCTCCTACGAGCAGTACTTC. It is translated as CASSLVAGSYEQYF.

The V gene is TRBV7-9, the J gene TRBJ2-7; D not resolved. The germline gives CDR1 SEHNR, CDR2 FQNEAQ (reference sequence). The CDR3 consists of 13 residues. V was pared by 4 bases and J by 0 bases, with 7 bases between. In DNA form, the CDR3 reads TGTGCCAGCAGCTCCCCTCCCTCCTACGAGCAGTACTTC. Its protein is CASSSPPSYEQYF.

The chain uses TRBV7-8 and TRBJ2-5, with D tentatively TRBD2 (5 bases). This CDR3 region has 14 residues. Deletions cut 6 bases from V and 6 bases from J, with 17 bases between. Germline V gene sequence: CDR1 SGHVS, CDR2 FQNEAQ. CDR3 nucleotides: TGTGCCAGCAGTCGGCGGGCCGGGGAACAGACCCAGTACTTC. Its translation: CASSRRAGEQTQYF.

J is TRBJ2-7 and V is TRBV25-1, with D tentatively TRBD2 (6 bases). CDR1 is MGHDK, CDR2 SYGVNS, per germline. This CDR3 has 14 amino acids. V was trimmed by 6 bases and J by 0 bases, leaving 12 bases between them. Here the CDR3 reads CASSAGRSSYEQYF. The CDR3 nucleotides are TGTGCCAGCAGCGCGGGACGGAGCTCCTACGAGCAGTACTTC.

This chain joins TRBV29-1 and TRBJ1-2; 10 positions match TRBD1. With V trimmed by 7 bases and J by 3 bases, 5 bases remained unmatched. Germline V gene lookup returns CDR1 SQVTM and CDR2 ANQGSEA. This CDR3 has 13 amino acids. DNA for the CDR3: TGCAGCGGAGGGGACAGGGGTTACTATGGCTACACCTTC. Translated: CSGGDRGYYGYTF.

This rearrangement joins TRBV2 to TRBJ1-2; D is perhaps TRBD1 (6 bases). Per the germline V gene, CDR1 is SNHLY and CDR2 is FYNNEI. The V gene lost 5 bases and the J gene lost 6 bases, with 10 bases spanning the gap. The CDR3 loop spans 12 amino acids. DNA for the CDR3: TGTGCCAGCAGTCCCAGGGGACATGGCTACACCTTC. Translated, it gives CASSPRGHGYTF.

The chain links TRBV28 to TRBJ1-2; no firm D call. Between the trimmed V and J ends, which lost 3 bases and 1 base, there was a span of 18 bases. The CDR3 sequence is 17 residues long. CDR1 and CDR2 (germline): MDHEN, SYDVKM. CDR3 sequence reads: CASSFDPLEAVNYGYTF. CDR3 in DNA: TGTGCCAGCAGTTTCGACCCCCTGGAGGCCGTTAACTATGGCTACACCTTC.